This entry lists 13 T cell receptor beta chains sequenced from one sample in a study of T cell repertoires in cytomegalovirus infection. One entry per CDR3 protein, called by TCRdb with MiXCR from the reads. The sample carries more than 85,000 distinct CDR3 sequences, more than 15% recorded once. Sequencing used PBMCs. These receptors all come from a human donor in good health (CMV status not recorded). Some clones in this sample may be carry-over from other donors' samples.

The chain recombines TRBV28 with TRBJ2-5; tentative D call: TRBD2 (6 bases). V was cut by 3 bases and J by 2 bases, with 10 bases left in between. The germline gives CDR1 MDHEN, CDR2 SYDVKM. This CDR3 contains 14 residues. The CDR3 DNA sequence: TGTGCCAGCAGTTTCGGCGGGATTCAAGAGACCCAGTACTTC. It yields the protein CASSFGGIQETQYF.

The sample holds many counts of this clonotype. The chain has TRBV11-2 and TRBJ1-4; D is unclear. Deletions cut 6 bases from V and 0 bases from J, with 11 bases between. The germline gives CDR1 SGHAT, CDR2 FQNNGV. The CDR3 runs 15 residues. The CDR3 sequence: CASSLAIATNEKLFF. The CDR3 DNA reads as TGTGCCAGCAGTCTTGCGATAGCAACTAATGAAAAACTGTTTTTT.

This clonotype was counted a few times. The V and J genes are TRBV3-1 and TRBJ1-1; D uncertain. This CDR3 region has 16 residues. Deletions cut 1 base from V and 1 base from J, with 13 bases between. Germline values: CDR1 LGHDT, CDR2 YNNKEL (reference sequence). As DNA, the CDR3 is TGTGCCAGCAGCCAAGCCCGCGGAGCAGGGAACACTGAAGCTTTCTTT. As protein: CASSQARGAGNTEAFF. The full variable domain, completed using reference TRBV3-1 and TRBJ1-1, is DTAVSQTPKYLVTQMGNDKSIKCEQNLGHDTMYWYKQDSKKFLKIMFSYNNKELIINETVPNRFSPKSPDKAHLNLHINSLELGDSAVYFCASSQARGAGNTEAFFGQGTRLTVV.

This clonotype was seen a handful of times. This sequence joins TRBV6-2 or TRBV6-3 and TRBJ2-7; D ambiguous. Germline loops: CDR1 MNHEY, CDR2 SVGEGT. V was clipped by 11 bases and J by 1 base, with 15 bases between them. The CDR3 has 13 amino acids. The CDR3 here is CAGALGISYEQYF. The DNA of the CDR3 is TGTGCCGGCGCCCTTGGAATTTCCTACGAGCAGTACTTC.

This clonotype was counted ten times or more. The V call is TRBV7-2, the J call TRBJ2-7; D is possibly TRBD2 (6 bases). CDR3 length equals 16 residues. Germline assignment: CDR1 SGHTA and CDR2 FQGNSA. V lost 1 base, J lost 7 bases, and 20 bases lay in between. The CDR3 sequence: CASSLETPLLAGEQYF. In nucleotides, the CDR3 is TGTGCCAGCAGCTTAGAGACACCACTACTTGCGGGGGAGCAGTACTTC.

J is TRBJ2-3 and V is TRBV9; 9 positions agree with TRBD2. Germline V gives CDR1 SGDLS, CDR2 YYNGEE. With 0 bases clipped from V and 2 bases from J, the junction kept 7 bases outside the gene matches. The CDR3 is 17 amino acids. The CDR3 here is CASSVGDSGGPTDTQYF. The CDR3 coding sequence is TGTGCCAGCAGCGTAGGGGATAGCGGGGGCCCCACAGATACGCAGTATTTT. Complete variable domain (other parts from reference TRBV9 and TRBJ2-3): DSGVTQTPKHLITATGQRVTLRCSPRSGDLSVYWYQQSLDQGLQFLIQYYNGEERAKGNILERFSAQQFPDLHSELNLSSLELGDSALYFCASSVGDSGGPTDTQYFGPGTRLTVL.

The chain uses TRBV11-2 and TRBJ2-4; TRBD1 matches at 7 bases. Germline CDR1 and CDR2: SGHAT and FQNNGV. This CDR3 region has 15 residues. Trimming took 5 bases from V and 3 from J; bases not matched to a gene: 7. The CDR3 DNA follows: TGTGCCAGCAGCACTGCCGGGACAGACAAAAACATTCAGTACTTC. Its protein product is CASSTAGTDKNIQYF.

This clonotype was counted only a few times. The CDR3 loop is CASSSRTDRGPGLFF. Written as DNA, the CDR3 is TGTGCCAGCAGTTCACGAACAGACAGGGGGCCAGGACTGTTTTTT. The gene calls are TRBV12-3 or TRBV12-4 and TRBJ1-4, with 10 bases that match TRBD1. The ends lost 4 bases at V and 13 bases at J; junction bases unmatched: 12. The CDR3 has 15 residues.

The V call is TRBV20-1, the J call TRBJ2-2; tentatively, D is TRBD2 (5 bases). CDR3 size: 11 residues. Trimming cost V 5 bases and J 6 bases, with 7 bases left between them. Germline assignment: CDR1 DFQATT and CDR2 SNEGSKA (reference sequence). CDR3 nucleotide sequence: TGCAGTGCTCGAGGGTCCGGGGAGCTGTTTTTT. Protein sequence: CSARGSGELFF.

The chain has TRBV29-1 and TRBJ2-3; 12 bases are shared with TRBD2. Unmatched junction bases numbered 14, after V lost 7 bases and J lost 0 bases. This CDR3 has 18 residues. Looked up from germline, CDR1 is SQVTM and CDR2 is ANQGSEA. This CDR3 reads CSAHPPSGGAFSTDTQYF. In DNA, the CDR3 is TGCAGCGCACATCCCCCTAGCGGGGGGGCCTTTAGCACAGATACGCAGTATTTT.

The V and J genes are TRBV11-3 and TRBJ2-5; TRBD2 agrees at 14 bases. Unmatched junction bases numbered 6, after V lost 5 bases and J lost 4 bases. CDR1 and CDR2 (germline): SGHNT, YENEEA. CDR3 length equals 16 residues. The CDR3 DNA reads as TGTGCCAGCAGCATCGGACTAGCGGGGGGCCCAGAGACCCAGTACTTC. It specifies CASSIGLAGGPETQYF.

This clonotype was seen at least ten times. V and J are TRBV7-8 and TRBJ1-3, with D unresolved. CDR1 is SGHVS, CDR2 FQNEAQ, per germline. V was shortened by 4 bases and J by 1 base, with 8 bases between the two germline ends. The CDR3 contains 14 residues. In DNA, the CDR3 is TGTGCCAGCAGCTGGACGCTGTCTGGAAACACCATATATTTT. It yields the protein CASSWTLSGNTIYF.

This clonotype showed up many times. The rearrangement joins TRBV6-2 or TRBV6-3 to TRBJ1-5, with a possible D match to TRBD1 (5 bases). V lost 10 bases and J lost 9, with 22 bases in between. The CDR3 is 14 amino acids. Germline CDR1 reads MNHEY; CDR2 reads SVGEGT. The CDR3 DNA reads TGTGCCACCCTCCTCAAAGGCCCAGGGCGGCCCCAGCATTTT. Translated: CATLLKGPGRPQHF.